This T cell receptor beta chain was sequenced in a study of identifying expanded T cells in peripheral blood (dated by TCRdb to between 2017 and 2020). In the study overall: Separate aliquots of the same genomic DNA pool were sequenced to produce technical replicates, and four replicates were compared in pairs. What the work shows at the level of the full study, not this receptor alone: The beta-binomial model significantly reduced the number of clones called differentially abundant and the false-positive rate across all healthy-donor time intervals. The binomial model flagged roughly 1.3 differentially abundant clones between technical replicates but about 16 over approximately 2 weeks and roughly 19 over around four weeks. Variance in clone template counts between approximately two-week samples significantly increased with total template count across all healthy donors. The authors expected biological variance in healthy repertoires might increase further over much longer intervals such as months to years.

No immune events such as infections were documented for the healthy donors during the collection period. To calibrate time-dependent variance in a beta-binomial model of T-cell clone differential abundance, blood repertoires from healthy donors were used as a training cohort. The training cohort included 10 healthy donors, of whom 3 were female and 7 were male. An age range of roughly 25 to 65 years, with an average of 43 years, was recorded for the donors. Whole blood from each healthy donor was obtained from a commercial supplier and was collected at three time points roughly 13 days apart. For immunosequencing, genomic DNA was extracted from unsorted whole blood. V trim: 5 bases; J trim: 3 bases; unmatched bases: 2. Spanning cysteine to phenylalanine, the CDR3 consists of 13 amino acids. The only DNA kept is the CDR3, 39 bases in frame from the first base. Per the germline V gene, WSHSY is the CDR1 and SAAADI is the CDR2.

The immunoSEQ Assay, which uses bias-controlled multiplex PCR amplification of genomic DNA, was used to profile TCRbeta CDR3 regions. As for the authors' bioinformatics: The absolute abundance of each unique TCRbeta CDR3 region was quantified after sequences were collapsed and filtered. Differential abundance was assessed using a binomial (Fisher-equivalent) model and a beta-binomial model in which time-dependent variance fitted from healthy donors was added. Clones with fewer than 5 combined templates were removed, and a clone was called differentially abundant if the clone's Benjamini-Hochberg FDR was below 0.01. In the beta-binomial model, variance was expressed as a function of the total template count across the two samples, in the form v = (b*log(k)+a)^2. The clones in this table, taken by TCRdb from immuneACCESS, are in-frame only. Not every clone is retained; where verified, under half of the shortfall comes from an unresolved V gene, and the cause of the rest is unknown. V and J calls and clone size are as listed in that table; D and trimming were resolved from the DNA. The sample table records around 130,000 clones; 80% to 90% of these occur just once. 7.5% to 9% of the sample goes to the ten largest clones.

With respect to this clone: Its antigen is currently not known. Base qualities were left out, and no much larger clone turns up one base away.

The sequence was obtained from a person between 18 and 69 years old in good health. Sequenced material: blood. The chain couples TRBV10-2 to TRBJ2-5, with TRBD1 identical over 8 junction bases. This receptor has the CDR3 CASSWTGKETQYF. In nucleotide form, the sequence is TGCGCCAGCAGTTGGACAGGGAAAGAGACCCAGTACTTC.